Listed below are T cell receptor beta chains from one sample, sequenced in a study of identical twins. TCRdb used MiXCR to reprocess the 5' RACE reads, holding one entry per CDR3 protein. The sample lists some 630,000 distinct CDR3 sequences, just over 7% seen once, with approximately 1.5% in the top ten. Another study also made use of these data, one on yellow fever vaccine responses in identical twins.

Sequenced input: PBMCs. These receptors were collected from a woman between 18 and 30 years old in good health. CDR3s include the opening cysteine and the closing phenylalanine or tryptophan. The order of the fields is clone size, V gene, J gene, D gene, CDR3 length, CDR3 DNA, CDR3 protein. A D gene is named only where the DNA matches it firmly. Clone size is not always given. Where it is, it says once, few, many or a class for expanded clones.

>-|TRBV20-1|TRBJ2-5|TRBD2|16
TGCTGTGCTAAGTCGGGACTAGCGGGGTTTGGAGAGACCCAGTACTTC
CCAKSGLAGFGETQYF
>-|TRBV10-3|TRBJ2-7|TRBD1|15
TGTGCCATCAGTGAGTCTGGCAGGGGGTCCTACGAGCAGTACTTC
CAISESGRGSYEQYF
>-|TRBV11-3|TRBJ2-2|-|14
TGTGCCAGCAGCTTAGGCCAGGGCCCCGGGGAGCTGTTTTTT
CASSLGQGPGELFF
>many|TRBV2|TRBJ2-1|TRBD2|18
TGTGCCAGCAAAAATTCGCTAGCGGGGGGGCCCGTTGTTCTTGAGCAGTTCTTC
CASKNSLAGGPVVLEQFF
>many|TRBV20-1|TRBJ1-5|TRBD1|12
TGCAGTGCACGGACAGGGAATCAGCCCCAGCATTTT
CSARTGNQPQHF
>few|TRBV9|TRBJ2-2|TRBD1|16
TGTGCCAGCAGCGTAGCTACGACAGGGCTCACCGGGGAGCTGTTTTTT
CASSVATTGLTGELFF
>-|TRBV7-3|TRBJ2-5|-|15
TGTGCCAGCAGCTTAATCGGCTCATTCCAAGAGACCCAGTACTTC
CASSLIGSFQETQYF
>many|TRBV28|TRBJ1-5|TRBD1|16
TGTGCCAGCAGTTCGTGGACAGGGGTTCTCAATCAGCCCCAGCATTTT
CASSSWTGVLNQPQHF
>-|TRBV24-1|TRBJ2-5|-|15
TGTGCCACCAGTGATTTTATCAGGGAAGGAGAGACCCAGTACTTC
CATSDFIREGETQYF
>few|TRBV20-1|TRBJ2-1|TRBD1|14
TGCAGTGCTAGCGACGACAGGGGGTTCAGTGAGCAGTTCTTC
CSASDDRGFSEQFF
>-|TRBV29-1|TRBJ2-7|TRBD2|15
TGCAGCGTTGCGATCCTTACTAGCGGGATCAACGAGCAGTACTTC
CSVAILTSGINEQYF
>many|TRBV11-2|TRBJ2-1|-|15
TGTGCCAGCAGCTTAGCGAGGGTTTCCTACAATGAGCAGTTCTTC
CASSLARVSYNEQFF
>many|TRBV5-1|TRBJ2-2|-|14
TGCGCCAGCAGCATAACAGGGCCTCCCGGGGAGCTGTTTTTT
CASSITGPPGELFF
>few|TRBV6-5|TRBJ1-2|-|14
TGTGCCAGCAGTTACCTCACCAGCGACGGTGGCTACACCTTC
CASSYLTSDGGYTF
>-|TRBV20-1|TRBJ1-2|-|14
TGCAGTGCTAGACTTGACAGCCTTGGCTATGGCTACACCTTC
CSARLDSLGYGYTF
>-|TRBV7-8|TRBJ1-2|TRBD1|14
TGTGCCAGCAGCTTAGCCGAGACAGGGTTTGGCTACACCTTC
CASSLAETGFGYTF
>many|TRBV9|TRBJ2-1|-|16
TGTGCCAGCAGCGTAGCGGGCACACCAGGCTACAATGAGCAGTTCTTC
CASSVAGTPGYNEQFF
>many|TRBV5-1|TRBJ1-4|-|16
TGCGCCAGCAGCCTGAGCCCGACAGCAACTAATGAAAAACTGTTTTTT
CASSLSPTATNEKLFF
>few|TRBV21-1|TRBJ2-2|-|17
TGTGCCAGCAGCAAAGGCAAAGGACAGGACTACACCGGGGAGCTGTTTTTT
CASSKGKGQDYTGELFF
>-|TRBV6-4|TRBJ2-1|-|14
TGTGCCAGCAGTGACGGTTTTGGGGAGAATGAGCAGTTCTTC
CASSDGFGENEQFF
>-|TRBV5-1|TRBJ1-1|-|13
TGCGCCAGCAGCTTGGAGTGGAGCTCTGAAGCTTTCTTT
CASSLEWSSEAFF
>many|TRBV28|TRBJ1-4|-|17
TGTGCCAGCAGTTTGGCGGGACACCAAGGATCAAATGAAAAACTGTTTTTT
CASSLAGHQGSNEKLFF
>many|TRBV5-1|TRBJ1-1|-|11
TGCGCCAGCAAGGTGAACACTGAAGCTTTCTTT
CASKVNTEAFF
>many|TRBV20-1|TRBJ2-7|TRBD2|15
TGCAGTGCAAGTCCCCGACTAGCGGGAGTTGGTGAGCAGTACTTC
CSASPRLAGVGEQYF
>few|TRBV3-1|TRBJ2-7|TRBD2|19
TGTGCCAGCAGCCGGAACAGGGGTACCGGACTAGCGAGGACCTACGAGCAGTACTTC
CASSRNRGTGLARTYEQYF
>-|TRBV29-1|TRBJ2-1|TRBD1|15
TGCAGCGTTGAAGGGCGGACAGGGGGCTTCAATGAGCAGTTCTTC
CSVEGRTGGFNEQFF
>few|TRBV6-5|TRBJ2-1|TRBD2|16
TGTGCCAGCAGTTCCTTACTAGCGGGGCCATACAATGAGCAGTTCTTC
CASSSLLAGPYNEQFF